Listed here are 4 T cell receptor beta chains from one sample, sequenced in a study of blood T cell repertoires in COVID-19. Assay used: immunoSEQ multiplex PCR; TCRdb lists only in-frame clones, some missing. This table has more than 95,000 clones, about 90% appearing once. The sample comprised peripheral blood. The receptors stem from a woman in her sixties with acute or convalescent COVID-19.

V and J are TRBV21-1 and TRBJ1-1; the table's D call, TRBD1, has no DNA check behind it. TRBV21-1 is a pseudogene locus. The CDR3 has 15 residues. The CDR3 bases are TGTGCCAGCAGACAGGTCCCCACCTGGAACACTGAAGCTTTCTTT. It yields the protein CASRQVPTWNTEAFF.

CDR3 loop: CSGEETTDGYTF. CDR3 nucleotides: TGCAGCGGGGAGGAGACGACGGATGGCTACACCTTC. The gene calls are TRBV29-1 and TRBJ1-2; the D is unclear. The CDR3 is 12 residues long. Between the trimmed V and J ends, which lost 7 bases and 6 bases, there was a span of 15 bases. Germline CDR1 is SQVTM and CDR2 is ANQGSEA. Complete variable domain (other parts from reference TRBV29-1 and TRBJ1-2): SAVISQKPSRDICQRGTSLTIQCQVDSQVTMMFWYRQQPGQSLTLIATANQGSEATYESGFVIDKFPISRPNLTFSTLTVSNMSPEDSSIYLCSGEETTDGYTFGSGTRLTVV.

This clone appeared once. The V call is TRBV9, the J call TRBJ1-3; 8 nucleotides line up with TRBD1. The CDR3 has 14 amino acids. Trimming cost V 8 bases and J 2 bases; bases outside gene matches: 6. The germline gives CDR1 SGDLS, CDR2 YYNGEE. This chain's CDR3 is CASSPTGAGNTIYF. The CDR3 DNA is TGTGCCAGTTCCCCGACAGGGGCTGGAAACACCATATATTTT.

The chain recombines TRBV12-3 or TRBV12-4 with TRBJ1-1; D is unresolved. The ends were cut back, 5 bases at V and 3 bases at J, with 10 bases in the middle. The CDR3 contains 13 residues. The CDR3 DNA reads as TGTGCCAGCAGTCTACTCAAAGACACTGAAGCTTTCTTT. As protein: CASSLLKDTEAFF.